This entry is about one T cell receptor (beta chain). The antigen is unknown. Trimming took 5 bases from V and 3 from J, leaving 10 bases between them. Germline V gives CDR1 SGHTA, CDR2 FQGNSA. The CDR3 is 13 residues long. This sample is part of a study of long-term antiretroviral therapy in people with HIV. Samples were assayed with immunoSEQ v3.0 at survey level. Some clones are missing from TCRdb's copy, which holds only in-frame ones; the method was immunoSEQ multiplex PCR. The sample has 35,000 or so clones, roughly 93% seen once. Study results and limitations: Gathering of blood took place between 2004 and 2017, possibly under older ART regimens.

This specimen was unsorted PBMCs, taken 4.1 years after starting antiretroviral therapy. The genes are TRBV7-2 and TRBJ1-1; D unresolved. The receptor was derived from a woman between 45 and 60 years old with HIV. The CDR3 sequence is CASSRTGYTEAFF. The CDR3 region has the DNA TGTGCCAGCAGCAGGACGGGTTACACTGAAGCTTTCTTT.